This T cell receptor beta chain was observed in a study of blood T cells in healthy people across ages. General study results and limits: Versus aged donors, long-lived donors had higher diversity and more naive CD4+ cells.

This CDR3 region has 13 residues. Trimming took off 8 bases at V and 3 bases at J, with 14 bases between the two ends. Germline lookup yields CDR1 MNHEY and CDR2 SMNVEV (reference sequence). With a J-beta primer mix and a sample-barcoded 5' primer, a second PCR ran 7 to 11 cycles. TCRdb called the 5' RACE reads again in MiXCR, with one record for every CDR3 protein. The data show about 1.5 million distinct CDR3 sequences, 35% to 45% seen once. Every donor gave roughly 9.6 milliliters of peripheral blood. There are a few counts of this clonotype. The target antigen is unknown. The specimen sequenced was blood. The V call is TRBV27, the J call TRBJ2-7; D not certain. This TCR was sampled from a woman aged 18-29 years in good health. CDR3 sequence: CASAVDGNYEQYF. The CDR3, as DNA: TGTGCCAGCGCCGTTGACGGCAACTACGAGCAGTACTTC.